This is a list of T cell receptor beta chains from one sample in a study of shared clonotypes between healthy human individuals. Method: immunoSEQ multiplex PCR; TCRdb's copy keeps in-frame clones and lacks some. This sample has around 500,000 clones; more than 75% occur once, and the top ten carry approximately 13%. Source material: PBMCs. The source of these receptors is a woman aged 40 to 50 in good health. Some clones in this sample may be carry-over from other donors' samples. The CDR3 runs from the conserved cysteine through the conserved F or W. A D gene is named only where the DNA matches it firmly. Clone size is not always given. Where it is, it says once, few, many or a class for expanded clones.

>TRBJ2-5|-|-|TRBV27
TGTGCCAGCAGTTTATTGAGTCAGAGAGAGACCCAGTACTTC
CASSLLSQRETQYF
>TRBJ2-3|-|-|TRBV5-1
TGCGCCAGCAGCCCGGACCACAACACTGTTACGCAGTATTTT
CASSPDHNTVTQYF
>TRBJ1-4|TRBD1|-|TRBV7-2
TGTGCCAGCAGCTTAGCGGGACAGCCTGAAAAACTGTTTTTT
CASSLAGQPEKLFF
>TRBJ1-5|-|-|TRBV6-4
TGTGCCAGCAGTGAGAGTCCAGGGTGGGATCAGCCCCAGCATTTT
CASSESPGWDQPQHF
>TRBJ1-2|TRBD1|-|TRBV10-3
TGTGCCATCAGCCTTACAGGGGGCCTGGATGGCTACACCTTC
CAISLTGGLDGYTF
>TRBJ2-1|TRBD2|-|TRBV7-3
TGTGCCAGCAGCTTAAGTGCGCTAGCGGGGGTAAATGAGCAGTTCTTC
CASSLSALAGVNEQFF
>TRBJ2-1|-|-|TRBV28
TGTGCCAGCAGTTTATTGGGCGGTAGCTCCTACAATGAGCAGTTCTTC
CASSLLGGSSYNEQFF
>TRBJ2-5|-|-|TRBV27
TGTGCCAGCAGTTTATCGTCGGCTTACCAAGAGACCCAGTACTTC
CASSLSSAYQETQYF
>TRBJ1-5|-|-|TRBV18
TGTGCCAGCTCACCACCCGGTCGGACTAATCAGCCCCAGCATTTT
CASSPPGRTNQPQHF
>TRBJ2-3|TRBD2|-|TRBV11-2
TGTGCCAGCAGCTTATCCCTAACTAGCGGGAGAAGCACAGATACGCAGTATTTT
CASSLSLTSGRSTDTQYF
>TRBJ1-2|-|-|TRBV5-1
TGCGCCAGCAGCTCAGGACAGCCCGACTATGGCTACACCTTC
CASSSGQPDYGYTF
>TRBJ2-2|-|-|TRBV5-8
TGTGCCAGCAGCTTTGGGGCCCCGACGGGGGAGCTGTTTTTT
CASSFGAPTGELFF
>TRBJ1-3|-|few|TRBV7-9
TGTGCCAGCAGCTGGGGCTCTGGAAACACCATATATTTT
CASSWGSGNTIYF
>TRBJ2-7|-|once|TRBV4-1
TGCGCCAGCAGCCGGGACTTATTAAGCTCCTACGAGCAGTACTTC
CASSRDLLSSYEQYF
>TRBJ2-7|-|-|TRBV7-8
TGTGCCAGCAGCTTGGGGCAGGGCCACGAGCAGTACTTC
CASSLGQGHEQYF
>TRBJ2-5|TRBD1|-|TRBV7-7
TGTGCCAGCCGGGACAGGGGTGAGACCCAGTACTTC
CASRDRGETQYF
>TRBJ1-5|TRBD1|-|TRBV7-3
TGTGCCAGCAGCTCCCGACAGGGGCGTATACGAAATCAGCCCCAGCATTTT
CASSSRQGRIRNQPQHF
>TRBJ1-1|-|-|TRBV5-1
TGCGCCAGCAGCCTAGGACATCTAAATGAAGCTTTCTTT
CASSLGHLNEAFF
>TRBJ2-1|TRBD2|-|TRBV11-3
TGTGCCAGCAGCTTAGAAGCGGGAAAGGGCAATGAGCAGTTCTTC
CASSLEAGKGNEQFF
>TRBJ2-5|-|few|TRBV7-9
TGTGCCAGCAGCCTAAACCTGGGGGAGACCCAGTACTTC
CASSLNLGETQYF
>TRBJ1-1|TRBD1|-|TRBV28
TGTGCCAGCAGTTACAGGGGAGGCACTGAAGCTTTCTTT
CASSYRGGTEAFF
>TRBJ1-5|-|-|TRBV19
TGTGCCAGTAGTACTCCCCAGGTAGACCTCGATTTGAATCAGCCCCAGCATTTT
CASSTPQVDLDLNQPQHF
>TRBJ2-2|TRBD1|-|TRBV2
TGTGCCAGCATAAAGACAGGGGAGGGGGAGCTGTTTTTT
CASIKTGEGELFF
>TRBJ2-7|-|-|TRBV11-3
TGTGCCAGCAGCTTAGGTGATGGCTACGAGCAGTACTTC
CASSLGDGYEQYF
>TRBJ2-1|TRBD2|-|TRBV18
TGTGCCAGCTCACGGTCCGGACTAGCGGGTGGCAATGAGCAGTTCTTC
CASSRSGLAGGNEQFF
>TRBJ2-1|-|-|TRBV18
TGTGCCAGCTCGCCCTTCCCTACCTCCTACAATGAGCAGTTCTTC
CASSPFPTSYNEQFF